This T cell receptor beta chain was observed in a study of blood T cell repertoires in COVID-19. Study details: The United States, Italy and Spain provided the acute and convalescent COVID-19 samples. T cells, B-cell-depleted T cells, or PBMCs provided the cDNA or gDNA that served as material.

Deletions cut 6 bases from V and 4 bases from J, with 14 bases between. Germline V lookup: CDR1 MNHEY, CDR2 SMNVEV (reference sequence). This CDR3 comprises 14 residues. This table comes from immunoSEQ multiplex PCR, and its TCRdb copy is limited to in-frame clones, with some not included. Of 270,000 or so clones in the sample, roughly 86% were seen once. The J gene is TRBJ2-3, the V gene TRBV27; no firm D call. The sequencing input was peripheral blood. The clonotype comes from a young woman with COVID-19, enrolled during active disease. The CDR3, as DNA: TGTGCCAGCAGACTCTTGAGGCCGTCAGATACGCAGTATTTT. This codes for CASRLLRPSDTQYF.